The 8 T cell receptor beta chains given below trace back to one sample, sequenced in a study of blood T cell repertoires in COVID-19. Clones were sequenced by immunoSEQ multiplex PCR, and TCRdb holds only the in-frame ones, with some missing. Counted here are 100,000 to 150,000 clones, approximately 83% occurring once; the ten biggest clones make up roughly 30%. The material sequenced was peripheral blood. The source is a woman aged 80 or over with acute or convalescent COVID-19.

The V call is TRBV28, the J call TRBJ1-2, with a weak D call TRBD1 (5 bases). There are 13 residues in the CDR3. Trimming removed 7 bases from V and 8 bases from J, with 17 bases in between. Germline V gives CDR1 MDHEN, CDR2 SYDVKM. The CDR3 reads CASTPSGARGYTF. The CDR3 nucleotides are TGTGCCAGCACCCCTAGCGGGGCGAGGGGCTACACCTTC.

This chain connects TRBV19 to TRBJ1-5, with a tentative D call TRBD1 (6 bases). V was trimmed by 9 bases and J by 2 bases, leaving 14 bases between them. The germline V gene has CDR1 LNHDA and CDR2 SQIVND (reference sequence). This CDR3 contains 14 residues. This CDR3 reads CASQAGGRNQPQHF. CDR3 bases: TGTGCCAGCCAAGCGGGGGGCCGCAATCAGCCCCAGCATTTT.

The rearrangement joins TRBV4-2 to TRBJ2-7; TRBD1 is a possible D gene (6 bases). Germline CDR1 LGHNA, CDR2 YNFKEQ. Trimming pared 3 bases from V and 7 bases from J, leaving 19 bases between. This CDR3 has 15 residues. The CDR3 nucleotides are TGTGCCAGCAGCCACCCCGGAGCTCAGGGGAAAGAGCAGTACTTC. Protein product: CASSHPGAQGKEQYF.

The chain combines TRBV24-1 with TRBJ2-3; 9 positions agree with TRBD1. The J segment lost 7 bases and the V segment lost 4 bases, leaving 8 bases of the junction unmatched. Looked up from germline, CDR1 is KGHDR and CDR2 is SFDVKD. The CDR3 contains 15 residues. The CDR3: CATSDLGQGGYTQYF. CDR3 DNA: TGTGCCACCAGTGACCTGGGACAGGGCGGGTATACGCAGTATTTT.

The chain uses TRBV28 and TRBJ2-6, with no clear D. The V end lost 8 bases, the J end lost 2 bases, and 7 bases lay between the germline ends. Germline CDR1 reads MDHEN; CDR2 reads SYDVKM. This CDR3 contains 13 residues. The CDR3 sequence: CASLFPGANVLTF. The CDR3 DNA is TGTGCCAGCTTATTTCCTGGGGCCAACGTCCTGACTTTC.

The rearrangement uses TRBV10-3 and TRBJ2-7; 9 bases agree with TRBD2. The V gene's germline CDR1 is ENHRY and CDR2 SYGVKD. J gave up 1 base and V 5 bases, and 3 bases lay outside the gene matches. CDR3 length equals 14 residues. CDR3 sequence (DNA): TGTGCCATCAGTCTAGCGGGGACTTCCTACGAGCAGTACTTC. Its translation: CAISLAGTSYEQYF.

This chain links TRBV19 with TRBJ2-1; 11 bases agree with TRBD1. The CDR3 is 16 amino acids. Unmatched junction bases numbered 6, after V lost 3 bases and J lost 5 bases. Per germline, CDR1 LNHDA and CDR2 SQIVND (reference sequence). CDR3 protein: CASSILPGQGDNEQFF. The DNA of the CDR3 is TGTGCCAGTAGTATCCTCCCGGGACAGGGGGACAATGAGCAGTTCTTC. Filled out from reference TRBV19 and TRBJ2-1, the complete variable domain reads DGGITQSPKYLFRKEGQNVTLSCEQNLNHDAMYWYRQDPGQGLRLIYYSQIVNDFQKGDIAEGYSVSREKKESFPLTVTSAQKNPTAFYLCASSILPGQGDNEQFFGPGTRLTVL.

V and J are TRBV2 and TRBJ1-4; D is undetermined. Trimming shortened V by 0 bases and J by 2 bases, and 7 bases separated the two germline ends. Germline V lookup: CDR1 SNHLY, CDR2 FYNNEI. The CDR3 is 15 residues long. This CDR3 is CASSEAPRTNEKLFF. For the CDR3, the DNA is TGTGCCAGCAGTGAAGCTCCCCGGACTAATGAAAAACTGTTTTTT. The variable domain in full, completed from reference TRBV2 and TRBJ1-4, reads EPEVTQTPSHQVTQMGQEVILRCVPISNHLYFYWYRQILGQKVEFLVSFYNNEISEKSEIFDDQFSVERPDGSNFTLKIRSTKLEDSAMYFCASSEAPRTNEKLFFGSGTQLSVL.